The entry below describes one T cell receptor beta chain. Treatment reported: preoperative locoregional IRX-2 cytokine immunotherapy. Patients received preoperative, locoregional IRX-2 cytokine immunotherapy in a phase Ib study. The data belong to a study of preoperative IRX-2 immunotherapy in early breast cancer. Assay used: immunoSEQ multiplex PCR; TCRdb lists only in-frame clones, some missing. This sample has tens of thousands of clones, with 85% to 95% found just once. V lost 5 bases, J lost 1 base, and 5 bases stayed unmatched. CDR1 is PRHDT, CDR2 FYEKMQ, per germline (reference sequence). This CDR3 is 15 amino acids long.

The sequences come from tumor tissue, collected after IRX-2 immunotherapy. The chain is built from TRBV13 and TRBJ2-3, with 8 bases that match TRBD2. This receptor was taken from a human donor with breast cancer. The CDR3 loop reads CASSTTSEGTDTQYF. The CDR3 DNA reads as TGTGCCAGCAGCACGACTAGCGAGGGCACAGATACGCAGTATTTT.